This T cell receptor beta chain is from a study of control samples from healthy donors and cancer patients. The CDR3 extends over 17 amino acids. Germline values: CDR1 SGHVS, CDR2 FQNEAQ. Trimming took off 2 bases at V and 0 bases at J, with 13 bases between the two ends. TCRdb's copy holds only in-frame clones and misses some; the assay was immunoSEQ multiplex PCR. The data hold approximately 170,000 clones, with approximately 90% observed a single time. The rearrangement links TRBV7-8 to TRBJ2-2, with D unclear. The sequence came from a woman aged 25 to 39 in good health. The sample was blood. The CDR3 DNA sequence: TGTGCCAGCAGCTTAACTCTAAGTGGGGCGAACACCGGGGAGCTGTTTTTT. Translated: CASSLTLSGANTGELFF.